This T cell receptor beta chain was captured by sequencing in a study of T cells after yellow fever vaccination. 5'RACE template switching added a universal primer site and UMIs to TCR cDNA. TCRdb used MiXCR to reprocess the 5' RACE reads, holding one entry per CDR3 protein. The sample holds tens of thousands of distinct CDR3 sequences, approximately 6.5% seen once. Study outcomes and limitations: Weaker overall, the secondary response nonetheless peaked faster (day 5 versus 15).

CDR3 length: 12 amino acids. The V gene lost 7 bases and the J gene lost 5 bases, with 10 bases spanning the gap. CDR1 and CDR2 (germline): SGHVS, FQNEAQ. Note on this clonotype: The antigen remains undetermined.

V usage is TRBV7-8 and J usage is TRBJ2-3; maybe TRBD1 (5 bases). The sequence was obtained from a man younger than 30 who received the YFV17D yellow fever vaccine. Sequencing was performed on CD8+ T cells sorted from PBMCs, taken about 5 days after the first yellow fever vaccination. The CDR3: CASTFTGDTQYF. In DNA, the CDR3 is TGTGCCAGCACCTTTACAGGAGATACGCAGTATTTT.